A selection of T cell receptor beta chains follows, all from one sample in a study of cytomegalovirus exposure and HLA in healthy donors. Clones were sequenced by immunoSEQ multiplex PCR, and TCRdb holds only the in-frame ones, with some missing. This table holds about 130,000 clones, roughly 89% found once. Material for sequencing was PBMCs. The receptor source for this set is a woman under 30 in good health and CMV-seropositive. Each CDR3 is given with its conserved first and last residue. Each record gives: CDR3 length, J gene, D gene, V gene, CDR3 protein. The D gene is left open where the match is weak.

16 | TRBJ1-1 | - | TRBV7-8 | CASSTVGAGSGRGAFF
15 | TRBJ1-4 | - | TRBV2 | CASSISGANNEKLFF
16 | TRBJ2-1 | TRBD1 | TRBV7-9 | CASSPHGTGRGNEQFF
14 | TRBJ2-7 | - | TRBV10-1 | CASSVPGLHYEQYF
15 | TRBJ1-1 | - | TRBV19 | CASTSGVLMNTEAFF
11 | TRBJ1-2 | - | TRBV30 | CAWSVSYGYTF
20 | TRBJ2-1 | - | TRBV28 | CASSRPQQVAPPFSYNEQFF
14 | TRBJ2-1 | TRBD1 | TRBV29-1 | CSVVGTGGYNEQFF
13 | TRBJ2-5 | - | TRBV5-1 | CASSSFPQETQYF
16 | TRBJ2-7 | TRBD1 | TRBV18 | CASSRGQTLGSYEQYF
14 | TRBJ2-7 | TRBD1 | TRBV6-6 | CASSKQGAQVEQYF